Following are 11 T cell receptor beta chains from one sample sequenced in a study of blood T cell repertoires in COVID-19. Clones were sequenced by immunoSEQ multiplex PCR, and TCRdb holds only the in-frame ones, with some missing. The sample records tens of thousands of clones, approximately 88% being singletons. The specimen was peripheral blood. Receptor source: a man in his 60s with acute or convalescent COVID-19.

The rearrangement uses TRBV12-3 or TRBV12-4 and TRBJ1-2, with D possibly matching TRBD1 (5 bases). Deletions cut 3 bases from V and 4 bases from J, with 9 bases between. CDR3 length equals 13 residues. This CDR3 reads CASSLGGVYGYTF. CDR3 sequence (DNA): TGTGCCAGCAGTTTGGGAGGGGTCTATGGCTACACCTTC.

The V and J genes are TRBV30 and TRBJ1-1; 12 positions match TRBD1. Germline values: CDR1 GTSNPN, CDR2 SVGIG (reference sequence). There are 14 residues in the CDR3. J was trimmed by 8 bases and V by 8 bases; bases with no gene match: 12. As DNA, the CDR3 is TGTGCCGGAGGGACAGGGGGCGCCTTAACAGAAGCTTTCTTT. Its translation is CAGGTGGALTEAFF. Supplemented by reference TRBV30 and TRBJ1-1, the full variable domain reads SQTIHQWPATLVQPVGSPLSLECTVEGTSNPNLYWYRQAAGRGLQLLFYSVGIGQISSEVPQNLSASRPQDRQFILSSKKLLLSDSGFYLCAGGTGGALTEAFFGQGTRLTVV.

DNA of the CDR3: TGTGCCAGCAGCGCGGACAGGGGACGTTCACCCCTCCACTTT. Translating gives CASSADRGRSPLHF. The V call is TRBV9, the J call TRBJ1-6; 9 bases are a match to TRBD1. Germline V gene sequence: CDR1 SGDLS, CDR2 YYNGEE. CDR3 length equals 14 residues. The ends lost 3 bases at V and 9 bases at J; junction bases unmatched: 4.

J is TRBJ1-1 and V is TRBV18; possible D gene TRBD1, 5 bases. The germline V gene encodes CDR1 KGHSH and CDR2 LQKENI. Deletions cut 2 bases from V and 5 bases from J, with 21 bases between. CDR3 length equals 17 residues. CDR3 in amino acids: CASSPSLGFGGGTEAFF. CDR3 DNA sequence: TGTGCCAGCTCACCAAGTCTGGGCTTCGGGGGTGGTACTGAAGCTTTCTTT.

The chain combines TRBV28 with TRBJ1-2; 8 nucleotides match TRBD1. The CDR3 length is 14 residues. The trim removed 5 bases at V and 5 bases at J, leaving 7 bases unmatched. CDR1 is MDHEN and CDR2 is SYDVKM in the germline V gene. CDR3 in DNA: TGTGCCAGCAGTCTCCAGGACAGGGAATATGGCTACACCTTC. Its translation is CASSLQDREYGYTF.

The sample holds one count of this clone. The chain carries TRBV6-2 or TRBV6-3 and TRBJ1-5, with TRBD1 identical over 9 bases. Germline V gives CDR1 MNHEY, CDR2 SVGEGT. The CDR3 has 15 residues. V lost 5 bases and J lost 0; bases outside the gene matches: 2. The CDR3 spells CASSHRGHSNQPQHF. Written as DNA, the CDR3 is TGTGCCAGCAGTCACAGGGGGCATAGCAATCAGCCCCAGCATTTT.

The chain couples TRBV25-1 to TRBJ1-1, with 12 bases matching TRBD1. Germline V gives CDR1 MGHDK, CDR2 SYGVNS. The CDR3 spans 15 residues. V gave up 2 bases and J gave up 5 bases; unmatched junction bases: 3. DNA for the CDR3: TGTGCCAGCAGTGAAGGGACAGGGGGCAGGACTGAAGCTTTCTTT. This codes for CASSEGTGGRTEAFF.

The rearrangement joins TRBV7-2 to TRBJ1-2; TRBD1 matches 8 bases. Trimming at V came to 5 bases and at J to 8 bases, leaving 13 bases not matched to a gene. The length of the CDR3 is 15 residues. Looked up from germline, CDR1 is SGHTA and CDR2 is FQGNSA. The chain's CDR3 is CASSVPRGRPEGYTF. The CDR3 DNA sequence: TGTGCCAGCAGCGTCCCCAGGGGGCGCCCGGAAGGCTACACCTTC.

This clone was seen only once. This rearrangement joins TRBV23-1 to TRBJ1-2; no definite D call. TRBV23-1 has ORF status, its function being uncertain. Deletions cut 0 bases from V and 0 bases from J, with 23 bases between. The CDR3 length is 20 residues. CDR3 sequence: CASSQSLDGKSRLTNYGYTF. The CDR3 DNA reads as TGCGCCAGCAGTCAATCGCTAGACGGAAAATCGCGTTTGACTAACTATGGCTACACCTTC.

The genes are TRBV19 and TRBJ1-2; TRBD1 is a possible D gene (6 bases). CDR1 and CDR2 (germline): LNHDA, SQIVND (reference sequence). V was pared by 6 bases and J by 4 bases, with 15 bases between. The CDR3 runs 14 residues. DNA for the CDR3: TGTGCCAGTAGAAACAGGGAAACTACCTATGGCTACACCTTC. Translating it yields CASRNRETTYGYTF.

The CDR3: CATSRAGRATNEKLFF. The CDR3, as DNA: TGTGCCACCAGCAGAGCCGGGAGAGCAACTAATGAAAAACTGTTTTTT. The chain links TRBV15 to TRBJ1-4, with unresolved D. The CDR3 runs 16 residues. V lost 1 base, J lost 0 bases, and 9 bases lay in between. Looked up from germline, CDR1 is LNHNV and CDR2 is YYDKDF (reference sequence). The whole variable domain, filled in from reference TRBV15 and TRBJ1-4, reads DAMVIQNPRYQVTQFGKPVTLSCSQTLNHNVMYWYQQKSSQAPKLLFHYYDKDFNNEADTPDNFQSRRPNTSFCFLDIRSPGLGDTAMYLCATSRAGRATNEKLFFGSGTQLSVL.